A selection of T cell receptor beta chains follows, all from one sample in a study of PD-1 blockade in classical Hodgkin lymphoma. The data were produced by immunoSEQ multiplex PCR, yet TCRdb's version contains in-frame clones alone and is incomplete. The sample yields over 35,000 clones, about 86% seen once. The material was peripheral blood mononuclear cells (PBMCs), obtained before the second cycle of nivolumab. The receptors stem from a human donor with classical Hodgkin lymphoma. Each CDR3 is given with its conserved first and last residue. A D gene is named only where the DNA matches it firmly. Clone size, where shown, is once, few, many, or a class for clones that have expanded.

d_call	clone_size	v_call	cdr3_length	j_call	cdr3_nt	cdr3_aa
.	.	TRBV6-1	13	TRBJ1-4	TGTGCCAGCAGTGCACCGGCGAAGGAAAAACTGTTTTTT	CASSAPAKEKLFF
.	.	TRBV4-3	12	TRBJ1-1	TGCGCCAGCAGCCCGGAGGGGGGCCAAGCTTTCTTT	CASSPEGGQAFF
.	.	TRBV7-9	15	TRBJ2-7	TGTGCCAGCAGCCAGGGGGCGGGAGGGTCCTACGAGCAGTACTTC	CASSQGAGGSYEQYF
.	.	TRBV25-1	14	TRBJ2-7	TGTGCCAGCTCCCCCCGGCAGGGTCCCTACGAGCAGTACTTC	CASSPRQGPYEQYF
.	.	TRBV5-4	13	TRBJ2-2	TGTGCCAGCAGCTTGGGGGGTACCGGGGAGCTGTTTTTT	CASSLGGTGELFF
.	.	TRBV6-4	16	TRBJ2-3	TGTGCCAGCAGTGACAACGGGGGAGGAGGCACAGATACGCAGTATTTT	CASSDNGGGGTDTQYF
.	.	TRBV20-1	11	TRBJ1-1	TGCAGTGCGGGCCCTGGGTTGGAAGCTTTCTTT	CSAGPGLEAFF
TRBD2	.	TRBV5-1	16	TRBJ2-1	TGCGCCAGCAGCTTGGTAGCGGGGCGCTCCTACAATGAGCAGTTCTTC	CASSLVAGRSYNEQFF
TRBD1	.	TRBV2	17	TRBJ1-5	TGTGCCAGCAGAATCACCTCGGGACAGCTAACTCATCAGCCCCAGCATTTT	CASRITSGQLTHQPQHF
TRBD1	.	TRBV28	15	TRBJ1-1	TGTGCCAGCAGTTCCCAGGGGGGCCCAAACACTGAAGCTTTCTTT	CASSSQGGPNTEAFF
.	.	TRBV9	14	TRBJ2-1	TGTGCCAGCAGCGAGACTAGCTCCTACAATGAGCAGTTCTTC	CASSETSSYNEQFF
TRBD2	.	TRBV9	15	TRBJ2-5	TGTGCCAGCAGCGTTAACCTAGCGGGAGATGAGACCCAGTACTTC	CASSVNLAGDETQYF
.	.	TRBV6-6	12	TRBJ1-2	TGTGCCAGCTTAGAGGCAGGGTATGGCTACACCTTC	CASLEAGYGYTF
.	.	TRBV6-6	13	TRBJ2-3	TGTGCCAGCAGTTATCGGGGCACAGATACGCAGTATTTT	CASSYRGTDTQYF
TRBD1	.	TRBV28	17	TRBJ2-4	TGTGCCAGCAGTCTGCGGACAGGGCGGGTGGCCAAAAACATTCAGTACTTC	CASSLRTGRVAKNIQYF
.	.	TRBV5-4	13	TRBJ1-2	TGTGCCAGCCGGAATAGAATCGACTATGGCTACACCTTC	CASRNRIDYGYTF
.	.	TRBV19	14	TRBJ1-4	TGTGCCAGTAGGTCCGGGGCAACTAATGAAAAACTGTTTTTT	CASRSGATNEKLFF
TRBD2	.	TRBV4-2	15	TRBJ2-7	TGTGCCAGCAGCCAGGGACTAGCGGGAGCCTACGAGCAGTACTTC	CASSQGLAGAYEQYF
.	.	TRBV19	18	TRBJ1-3	TGTGCCAGTAGCCAAAGGGGAGTACACAGCCTCTCTGGAAACACCATATATTTT	CASSQRGVHSLSGNTIYF
.	.	TRBV7-9	13	TRBJ1-5	TGTGCCAGCAGCTTACCGGGGCATCAGCCCCAGCATTTT	CASSLPGHQPQHF
.	once	TRBV6-4	15	TRBJ1-4	TGTGCCAGCACCGGGAGGGGGGAAGCTGAAGAAAAACTGTTTTTT	CASTGRGEAEEKLFF
.	.	TRBV10-2	14	TRBJ2-1	TGCGCCAGCATAACTTCAGGGGCGAACAATGAGCAGTTCTTC	CASITSGANNEQFF
.	.	TRBV6-5	14	TRBJ2-7	TGTGCCAGCAGTTACGAGCTGGGCAGGGACGAGCAGTACTTC	CASSYELGRDEQYF
TRBD1	.	TRBV6-5	14	TRBJ1-2	TGTGCCAGCTCAACCGGGACAGGAATGTTCGGCTACACCTTC	CASSTGTGMFGYTF
TRBD1	few	TRBV11-2	15	TRBJ2-5	TGTGCCAGCAGCTTCGACAGGGGAGGACAAGAGACCCAGTACTTC	CASSFDRGGQETQYF
TRBD1	.	TRBV6-4	17	TRBJ1-4	TGTGCCAGCACTGGGGGGGGACAGAATACAACTAATGAAAAACTGTTTTTT	CASTGGGQNTTNEKLFF
.	once	TRBV4-3	13	TRBJ2-1	TGCGCCAGCAGCCAGATGCACTACAATGAGCAGTTCTTC	CASSQMHYNEQFF
.	medium-sized	TRBV11-2	14	TRBJ2-2	TGTGCCAGCAGCTCAGTGCTCCGCGCCGGGGAGCTGTTTTTT	CASSSVLRAGELFF
.	.	TRBV19	14	TRBJ1-2	TGTGCCAGTAGTAGTCAATCGGGCCCCCATGGCTACACCTTC	CASSSQSGPHGYTF
.	.	TRBV15	12	TRBJ2-1	TGTGCCACCAGCAAGAGATGGGATGAGCAGTTCTTC	CATSKRWDEQFF
.	.	TRBV2	12	TRBJ2-7	TGTGCCAGCACTACGAGTTGGAACGAGCAGTACTTC	CASTTSWNEQYF
TRBD1	.	TRBV28	18	TRBJ2-2	TGTGCCAGCAGTTTATGGTCTCCCCCCCAGGGGGACACCGGGGAGCTGTTTTTT	CASSLWSPPQGDTGELFF
.	few	TRBV19	14	TRBJ1-4	TGTGCCAGCACTCCTCAGGGGAATAAAGAAAAACTGTTTTTT	CASTPQGNKEKLFF
.	.	TRBV7-3	16	TRBJ1-6	TGTGCCAGCAGCCCCCGGTGGGGGCCGGTCAATTCACCCCTCCACTTT	CASSPRWGPVNSPLHF
.	.	TRBV5-4	15	TRBJ2-6	TGTGCCAGCAGCTTGGGCAGAACCGGGGCCAACGTCCTGACTTTC	CASSLGRTGANVLTF
.	.	TRBV9	14	TRBJ2-7	TGTGCCAGCAGCGTAGATGAGGGTTCCAGCGAGCAGTACTTC	CASSVDEGSSEQYF
.	.	TRBV11-2	12	TRBJ2-5	TGTGCCAGCAGCCCCAGCAGGGAGACCCAGTACTTC	CASSPSRETQYF
.	.	TRBV7-2	16	TRBJ2-7	TGTGCCAGCAGCTTAGTTTTTCCAGGGCCCCCGTACGAGCAGTACTTC	CASSLVFPGPPYEQYF
.	.	TRBV7-8	13	TRBJ2-1	TGTGCCAGCAGCCCAGGAGGGGGCTATGAGCAGTTCTTC	CASSPGGGYEQFF
TRBD1	.	TRBV4-2	17	TRBJ1-1	TGTGCCAGCAGCCATGGACAGGGAGGTACCTTGGGTACTGAAGCTTTCTTT	CASSHGQGGTLGTEAFF
.	.	TRBV19	13	TRBJ1-2	TGTGCCAGTAGCCGAAGTGGGGACTATGGCTACACCTTC	CASSRSGDYGYTF
.	.	TRBV28	12	TRBJ1-1	TGTGCCAGCAGTTTAGGGGGCTGGAGAGCTTTCTTT	CASSLGGWRAFF
TRBD1	.	TRBV6-6	14	TRBJ1-2	TGTGCCAGCACTTACTCGACAGGGGCGGGCGGCTACACCTTC	CASTYSTGAGGYTF
.	.	TRBV10-3	13	TRBJ1-5	TGTGCCATCAGTGTTGCCGGCAATCAGCCCCAGCATTTT	CAISVAGNQPQHF
.	.	TRBV29-1	11	TRBJ1-1	TGCAGCGGGAGACTGAACACTGAAGCTTTCTTT	CSGRLNTEAFF
.	.	TRBV5-1	13	TRBJ2-3	TGCGCCAGCAGCCCGAATCTAGAAGATACGCAGTATTTT	CASSPNLEDTQYF
.	.	TRBV28	12	TRBJ1-5	TGTGCCAGCAGTTTAGGGATAGGGCCCCAGCATTTT	CASSLGIGPQHF
TRBD2	.	TRBV5-1	16	TRBJ2-1	TGCGCCAGCAGCTTATTAGCGGGGATAGCCTCCAATGAGCAGTTCTTC	CASSLLAGIASNEQFF
.	.	TRBV7-2	15	TRBJ1-3	TGTGCCAGCAGCTTAGATTGGGGGTCCGGAAACACCATATATTTT	CASSLDWGSGNTIYF
.	.	TRBV18	14	TRBJ2-3	TGTGCCAGCTCACCACGGTCATACACAGATACGCAGTATTTT	CASSPRSYTDTQYF
TRBD1	once	TRBV7-9	16	TRBJ1-6	TGTGCCAGCAGCTCCCGACAGGGTGGCCTAGGGGATGACCTCCACTTT	CASSSRQGGLGDDLHF
.	few	TRBV27	14	TRBJ1-6	TGTGCCAGCAGTTTAAAGACAGATCTCGGGCCCCTCCACTTT	CASSLKTDLGPLHF
.	.	TRBV19	13	TRBJ1-2	TGTGCCAGCGGTGAGGGGGGCAACTATGGCTACACCTTC	CASGEGGNYGYTF